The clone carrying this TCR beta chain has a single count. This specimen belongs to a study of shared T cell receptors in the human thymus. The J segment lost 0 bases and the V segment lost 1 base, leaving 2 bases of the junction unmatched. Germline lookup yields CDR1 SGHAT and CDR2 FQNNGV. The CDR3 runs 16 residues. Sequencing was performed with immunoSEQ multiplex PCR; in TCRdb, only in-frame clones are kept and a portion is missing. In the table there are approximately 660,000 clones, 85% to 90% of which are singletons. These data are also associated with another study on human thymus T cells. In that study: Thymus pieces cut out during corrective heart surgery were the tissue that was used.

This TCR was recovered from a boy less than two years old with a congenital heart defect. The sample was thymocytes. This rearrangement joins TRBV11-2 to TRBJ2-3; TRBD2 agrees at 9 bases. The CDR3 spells CASSLVAGGSTDTQYF. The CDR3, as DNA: TGTGCCAGCAGCTTAGTGGCGGGAGGGAGCACAGATACGCAGTATTTT. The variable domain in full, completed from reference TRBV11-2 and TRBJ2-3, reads EAGVAQSPRYKIIEKRQSVAFWCNPISGHATLYWYQQILGQGPKLLIQFQNNGVVDDSQLPKDRFSAERLKGVDSTLKIQPAKLEDSAVYLCASSLVAGGSTDTQYFGPGTRLTVL.